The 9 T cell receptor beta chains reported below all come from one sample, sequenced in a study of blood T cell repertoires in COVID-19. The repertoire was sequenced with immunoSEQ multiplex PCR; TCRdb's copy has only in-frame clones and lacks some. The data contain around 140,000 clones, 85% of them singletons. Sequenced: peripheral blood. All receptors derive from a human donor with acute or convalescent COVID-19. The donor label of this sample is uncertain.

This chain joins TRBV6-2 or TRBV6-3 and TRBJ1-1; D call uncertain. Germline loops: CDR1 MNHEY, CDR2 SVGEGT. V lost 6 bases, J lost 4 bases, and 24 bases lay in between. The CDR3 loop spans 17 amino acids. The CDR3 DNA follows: TGTGCCAGCAGCCCTAGCGGGCGGGGAAGGAGTAGCACTGAAGCTTTCTTT. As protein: CASSPSGRGRSSTEAFF.

CDR3 sequence reads: CASGRTGVTEAFF. DNA for the CDR3: TGTGCCAGCGGAAGGACAGGGGTCACTGAAGCTTTCTTT. The chain recombines TRBV3-1 (or the pseudogene TRBV3-2) with TRBJ1-1; 9 nucleotides align to TRBD1. With 8 bases clipped from V and 4 bases from J, the junction kept 5 bases outside the gene matches. The germline gives CDR1 LGHDT, CDR2 YNNKEL (reference sequence). The CDR3 sequence is 13 residues long.

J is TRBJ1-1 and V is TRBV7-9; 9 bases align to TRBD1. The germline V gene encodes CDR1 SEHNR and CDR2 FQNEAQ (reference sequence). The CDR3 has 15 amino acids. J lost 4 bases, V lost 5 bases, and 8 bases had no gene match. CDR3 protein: CASSLRRQGGTEAFF. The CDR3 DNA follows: TGTGCCAGCAGCCTACGGAGACAGGGGGGCACTGAAGCTTTCTTT.

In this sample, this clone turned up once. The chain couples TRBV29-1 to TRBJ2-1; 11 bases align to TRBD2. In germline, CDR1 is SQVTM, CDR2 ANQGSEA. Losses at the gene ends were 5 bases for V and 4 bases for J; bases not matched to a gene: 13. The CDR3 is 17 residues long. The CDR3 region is CSVTNPELAGAYNEQFF. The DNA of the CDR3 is TGCAGCGTTACTAACCCGGAACTAGCGGGGGCATACAATGAGCAGTTCTTC.

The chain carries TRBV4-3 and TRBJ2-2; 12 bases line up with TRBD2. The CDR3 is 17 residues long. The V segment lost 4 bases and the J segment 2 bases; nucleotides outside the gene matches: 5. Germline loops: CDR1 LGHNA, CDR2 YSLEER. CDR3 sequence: CASSPGLAGPNTGELFF. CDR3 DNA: TGCGCCAGCAGCCCCGGACTAGCGGGGCCAAACACCGGGGAGCTGTTTTTT.

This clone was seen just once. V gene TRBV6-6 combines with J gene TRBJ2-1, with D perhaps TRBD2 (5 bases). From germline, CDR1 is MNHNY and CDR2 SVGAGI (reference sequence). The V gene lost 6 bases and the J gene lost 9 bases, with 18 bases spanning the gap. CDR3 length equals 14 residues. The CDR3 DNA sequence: TGTGCCAGCAGCCTCGGTAGCGCCGGCGGTGAGCAGTTCTTC. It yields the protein CASSLGSAGGEQFF.

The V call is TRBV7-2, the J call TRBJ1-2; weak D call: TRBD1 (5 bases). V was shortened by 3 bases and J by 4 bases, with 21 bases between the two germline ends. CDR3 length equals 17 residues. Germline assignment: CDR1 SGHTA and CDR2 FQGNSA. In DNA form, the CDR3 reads TGTGCCAGCAGCTTCGTCGAAGGCCTGCAGGGTCTCTATGGCTACACCTTC. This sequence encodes CASSFVEGLQGLYGYTF. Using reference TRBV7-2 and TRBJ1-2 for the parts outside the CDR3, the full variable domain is GAGVSQSPSNKVTEKGKDVELRCDPISGHTALYWYRQSLGQGLEFLIYFQGNSAPDKSGLPSDRFSAERTGGSVSTLTIQRTQQEDSAVYLCASSFVEGLQGLYGYTFGSGTRLTVV.

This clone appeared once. This CDR3 reads CASTGASGGASEQFF. The CDR3 region has the DNA TGTGCCAGCACCGGTGCTAGCGGGGGGGCATCTGAGCAGTTCTTC. The chain joins TRBV7-9 to TRBJ2-1, with 12 bases lining up with TRBD2. Germline values: CDR1 SEHNR, CDR2 FQNEAQ (reference sequence). The CDR3 runs 15 residues. V dropped 7 bases and J dropped 9; count of bases not matched to a gene: 10.

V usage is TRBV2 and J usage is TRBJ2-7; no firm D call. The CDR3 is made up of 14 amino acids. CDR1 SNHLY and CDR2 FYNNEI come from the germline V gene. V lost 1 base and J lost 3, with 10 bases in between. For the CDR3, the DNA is TGTGCCAGCAGTGAAGGGGCAGACCTCTACGAGCAGTACTTC. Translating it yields CASSEGADLYEQYF.